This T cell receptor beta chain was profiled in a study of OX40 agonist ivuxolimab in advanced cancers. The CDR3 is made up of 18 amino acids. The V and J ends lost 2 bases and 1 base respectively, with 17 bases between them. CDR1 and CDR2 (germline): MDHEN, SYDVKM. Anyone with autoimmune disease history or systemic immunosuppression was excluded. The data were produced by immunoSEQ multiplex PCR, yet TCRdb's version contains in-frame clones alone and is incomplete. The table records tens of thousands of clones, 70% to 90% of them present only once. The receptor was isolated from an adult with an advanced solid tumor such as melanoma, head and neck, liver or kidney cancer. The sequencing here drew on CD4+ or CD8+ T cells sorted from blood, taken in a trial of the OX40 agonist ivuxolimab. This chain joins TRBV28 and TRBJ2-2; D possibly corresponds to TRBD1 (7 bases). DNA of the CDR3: TGTGCCAGCAGTTTAGGTGGCGGCGGGACAGTGAACACCGGGGAGCTGTTTTTT. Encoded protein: CASSLGGGGTVNTGELFF. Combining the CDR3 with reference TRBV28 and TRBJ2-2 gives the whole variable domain DVKVTQSSRYLVKRTGEKVFLECVQDMDHENMFWYRQDPGLGLRLIYFSYDVKMKEKGDIPEGYSVSREKKERFSLILESASTNQTSMYLCASSLGGGGTVNTGELFFGEGSRLTVL.